These 31 T cell receptor beta chains came from one sample sequenced in a study of T-cell memory formation after mild COVID-19. Each CDR3 protein is one row after TCRdb ran MiXCR on the 5' RACE reads. The table records 75,000 to 95,000 distinct CDR3 sequences, approximately 15% of them present only once. The specimen was PBMCs or a T cell subset sorted from them (not recorded which). The receptors stem from a man younger than 30 who had mild COVID-19 (a few samples of this study predate the infection). Cell type and time point are not known.

A single count supports this clonotype. The CDR3, as DNA: TGTGCCAGCAGCTTAACTAGCGACCCAGATACGCAGTATTTT. Translated: CASSLTSDPDTQYF. This rearrangement joins TRBV7-9 to TRBJ2-3; TRBD2 matches at 7 bases. J was trimmed by 4 bases and V by 2 bases; bases with no gene match: 3. The germline V gene has CDR1 SEHNR and CDR2 FQNEAQ (reference sequence). The CDR3 runs 14 residues.

This chain connects TRBV7-2 to TRBJ1-1, with 7 positions matching TRBD1. V lost 6 bases, J lost 6 bases, and 13 bases stayed unmatched. Germline CDR1 and CDR2: SGHTA and FQGNSA. The CDR3 runs to 15 residues. The CDR3: CASRADQGGWSEAFF. Here the CDR3 DNA reads TGTGCCAGCAGGGCCGATCAGGGGGGCTGGTCTGAAGCTTTCTTT.

The chain has TRBV29-1 and TRBJ2-5; possibly TRBD1 or TRBD2 for D (7 bases each). The CDR3 is 14 amino acids. Germline CDR1 reads SQVTM; CDR2 reads ANQGSEA. V gave up 5 bases and J gave up 0 bases, with 13 bases separating them. CDR3 in amino acids: CSVYRGGDQETQYF. The CDR3 DNA reads TGCAGCGTTTACAGGGGAGGGGACCAAGAGACCCAGTACTTC.

The rearrangement uses TRBV9 and TRBJ1-5, with D possibly being TRBD1 (6 bases). The CDR3 length is 14 residues. V gave up 2 bases and J gave up 3 bases, with 9 bases separating them. The V gene's germline CDR1 is SGDLS and CDR2 YYNGEE. The CDR3 is CASSVGQNNQPQHF. The CDR3 bases are TGTGCCAGCAGCGTGGGACAAAACAATCAGCCCCAGCATTTT.

Many counts were recorded for this clonotype. The chain has TRBV6-2 or TRBV6-3 and TRBJ2-2; maybe TRBD2 (6 bases). The V gene's germline CDR1 is MNHEY and CDR2 SVGEGT. The V end lost 6 bases, the J end lost 4 bases, and 15 bases lay between the germline ends. CDR3 length equals 15 residues. The CDR3 coding sequence is TGTGCCAGCAGAGAGGGTAGGGAGGCCACCGGGGAGCTGTTTTTT. This encodes CASREGREATGELFF.

A few counts support this clonotype. The rearrangement joins TRBV4-3 to TRBJ1-1; D uncertain. Per the germline V gene, CDR1 is LGHNA and CDR2 is YSLEER. V was pared by 6 bases and J by 0 bases, with 11 bases between. This CDR3 is built from 14 residues. CDR3 in DNA: TGCGCCAGCAGACAGAGAGCGCTGAACACTGAAGCTTTCTTT. Translation: CASRQRALNTEAFF.

This chain joins TRBV6-5 and TRBJ2-5, with 8 bases matching TRBD1. The CDR3 loop spans 13 amino acids. The junction had 4 bases not matched to a gene; V was cut back by 4 bases and J by 6 bases. Germline V gives CDR1 MNHEY, CDR2 SVGAGI. CDR3 protein: CASSSGQGKTQYF. The CDR3 DNA reads as TGTGCCAGCAGTTCCGGACAGGGAAAGACCCAGTACTTC.

This clonotype was seen just once. The V and J genes are TRBV5-1 and TRBJ2-5; no definite D call. This CDR3 contains 16 residues. The V and J ends lost 0 bases and 3 bases respectively, with 15 bases between them. Germline V gene sequence: CDR1 SGHRS, CDR2 YFSETQ. The CDR3 region has the DNA TGCGCCAGCAGCTTGGAGGGCGGCACCTTAGAAGAGACCCAGTACTTC. This translates into CASSLEGGTLEETQYF.

This clonotype is labeled medium-sized. The rearrangement joins TRBV7-2 to TRBJ2-1, with 11 bases fitting TRBD2. The CDR3 spans 15 residues. Germline loops: CDR1 SGHTA, CDR2 FQGNSA. V shed 6 bases and J 7 bases; nucleotides not matched to a gene: 8. CDR3 DNA: TGTGCCAGCAGTTTCGGACTAGCGGGTGGGAATGAGCAGTTCTTC. Protein sequence: CASSFGLAGGNEQFF.

The V gene is TRBV3-1, the J gene TRBJ1-2; the D gene is possibly TRBD1 (5 bases). The length of the CDR3 is 14 residues. The V gene's germline CDR1 is LGHDT and CDR2 YNNKEL (reference sequence). The V and J ends lost 0 bases and 4 bases respectively, with 9 bases between them. In nucleotides, the CDR3 is TGTGCCAGCAGCCAAGAGACAGAGGCCTATGGCTACACCTTC. It codes for CASSQETEAYGYTF.

This clonotype has just a few counts. J is TRBJ1-4 and V is TRBV4-1; D may be TRBD1 (5 bases). The CDR3 runs 15 residues. Per the germline V gene, CDR1 is MGHRA and CDR2 is YSYEKL. Trimming stripped 0 bases from V and 7 bases from J, with 12 bases between. DNA for the CDR3: TGCGCCAGCAGCCAAGAGGGGGGACCGCCTGAAAAACTGTTTTTT. Amino acid sequence: CASSQEGGPPEKLFF.

The chain joins TRBV4-3 to TRBJ2-5; D is uncertain. V was cut by 2 bases and J by 1 base, with 8 bases left in between. The germline V gene has CDR1 LGHNA and CDR2 YSLEER. The CDR3 contains 14 residues. The CDR3 bases are TGCGCCAGCAGCCAATCGACTTTCCAAGAGACCCAGTACTTC. This gives the protein CASSQSTFQETQYF.

The rearrangement joins TRBV10-3 to TRBJ1-4; 9 positions match TRBD1. CDR1 is ENHRY, CDR2 SYGVKD, per germline. The CDR3 covers 17 residues. After removal of 2 bases from V and 2 bases from J, the junction contained 6 bases not matched to a gene. The CDR3 protein is CAISEPTQGATNEKLFF. The CDR3 DNA sequence: TGTGCCATCAGTGAGCCGACACAGGGGGCCACTAATGAAAAACTGTTTTTT.

In its sample, this clonotype was seen a few times. The rearrangement links TRBV4-1 to TRBJ2-2; 7 bases match TRBD2. This CDR3 region has 16 residues. V lost 2 bases to trimming and J lost 5 bases; unmatched junction nucleotides: 8. Germline CDR1 reads MGHRA; CDR2 reads YSYEKL. Written as DNA, the CDR3 is TGCGCCAGCAGCCAAAATCGCCTAGCGGCTACCGGGGAGCTGTTTTTT. This encodes CASSQNRLAATGELFF.

The J gene is TRBJ2-1, the V gene TRBV6-4, with unresolved D. The CDR3 is 17 residues long. Germline assignment: CDR1 MRHNA and CDR2 SNTAGT. Trimming shortened V by 3 bases and J by 0 bases, and 15 bases separated the two germline ends. This chain's CDR3 is CASSEESTDLSYNEQFF. For the CDR3, the DNA is TGTGCCAGCAGTGAGGAATCGACGGATCTCTCCTACAATGAGCAGTTCTTC.

This clonotype came up a few times. The chain employs TRBV28 and TRBJ2-1; 7 bases align to TRBD1. J gave up 2 bases and V 3 bases, and 4 bases lay outside the gene matches. CDR1 and CDR2 from the germline V gene are MDHEN and SYDVKM. The CDR3 covers 15 residues. The CDR3 sequence: CASSLQGVTYNEQFF. The CDR3 DNA reads TGTGCCAGCAGTTTGCAGGGGGTCACCTACAATGAGCAGTTCTTC. Full variable domain (missing parts from reference TRBV28 and TRBJ2-1): DVKVTQSSRYLVKRTGEKVFLECVQDMDHENMFWYRQDPGLGLRLIYFSYDVKMKEKGDIPEGYSVSREKKERFSLILESASTNQTSMYLCASSLQGVTYNEQFFGPGTRLTVL.

The J gene is TRBJ2-2, the V gene TRBV6-6, with TRBD1 matching 7 bases. CDR3 length equals 15 residues. V was clipped by 5 bases and J by 4 bases; unmatched bases: 7. The germline CDR1 and CDR2 sequences are MNHNY and SVGAGI (reference sequence). CDR3 DNA: TGTGCCAGCAGTCTTTTGACAGGGACCACCGGGGAGCTGTTTTTT. It encodes CASSLLTGTTGELFF.

The J gene is TRBJ2-1, the V gene TRBV4-2, with D uncertain. V was clipped by 6 bases and J by 10 bases, with 10 bases between them. This CDR3 contains 11 residues. The germline CDR1 and CDR2 sequences are LGHNA and YNFKEQ. The CDR3 DNA follows: TGTGCCAGCAGGGCTATGAGGGAGCAGTTCTTC. This translates into CASRAMREQFF.

This clonotype was seen a handful of times. V usage is TRBV4-3 and J usage is TRBJ2-2; D is ambiguous. The CDR3 spans 15 residues. Germline V gene data show CDR1 as LGHNA and CDR2 as YSLEER. Trimming took off 2 bases at V and 6 bases at J, with 13 bases between the two ends. CDR3 sequence (DNA): TGCGCCAGCAGCCAACCTCTAGGATCGGCCGGGGAGCTGTTTTTT. It encodes CASSQPLGSAGELFF.

The rearrangement joins TRBV28 to TRBJ2-2; the D is unclear. Germline CDR1 reads MDHEN; CDR2 reads SYDVKM. Trimming removed 1 base from V and 3 bases from J, with 9 bases in between. This CDR3 has 15 residues. DNA for the CDR3: TGTGCCAGCAGTTTATCGGACGGAGACACCGGGGAGCTGTTTTTT. Translating gives CASSLSDGDTGELFF. The complete variable domain, with remaining parts taken from reference TRBV28 and TRBJ2-2, reads DVKVTQSSRYLVKRTGEKVFLECVQDMDHENMFWYRQDPGLGLRLIYFSYDVKMKEKGDIPEGYSVSREKKERFSLILESASTNQTSMYLCASSLSDGDTGELFFGEGSRLTVL.

This clonotype was seen many times. The J gene is TRBJ2-5, the V gene TRBV7-9, with D possibly TRBD2 on 5 matching bases. CDR3 size: 12 residues. Germline loops: CDR1 SEHNR, CDR2 FQNEAQ (reference sequence). V was pared by 6 bases and J by 5 bases, with 10 bases between. The DNA for the CDR3 is TGTGCCAGCAGGGACTCTCGGGAGACCCAGTACTTC. It translates to CASRDSRETQYF.

This clonotype occurred many times. The chain employs TRBV7-9 and TRBJ2-7; the match to TRBD2 covers 15 bases. Germline CDR1 SEHNR, CDR2 FQNEAQ (reference sequence). The CDR3 totals 17 residues. Trimming removed 5 bases from V and 0 bases from J; junction bases left unmatched: 5. CDR3 protein: CASSPGTSGGYSYEQYF. Here the CDR3 DNA reads TGTGCCAGCAGCCCCGGGACTAGCGGGGGGTACTCCTACGAGCAGTACTTC. The entire variable domain, with the rest obtained from reference TRBV7-9 and TRBJ2-7, is as follows: DTGVSQNPRHKITKRGQNVTFRCDPISEHNRLYWYRQTLGQGPEFLTYFQNEAQLEKSRLLSDRFSAERPKGSFSTLEIQRTEQGDSAMYLCASSPGTSGGYSYEQYFGPGTRLTVT.

As to this clonotype: Its ends do not fully match the called genes, so a read error is possible. This sequence joins TRBV7-9 and TRBJ2-1, with D possibly matching TRBD2 (6 bases). Germline CDR1 SEHNR, CDR2 FQNEAQ (reference sequence). This CDR3 has 16 amino acids. CDR3 sequence: CASSPPRGRGYNEQLF. For the CDR3, the DNA is TGTGCCAGCAGCCCCCCCCGTGGTCGGGGGTACAATGAGCAGTTATTC.

This clonotype was counted at least ten times. The rearrangement joins TRBV3-1 to TRBJ2-3; D possibly corresponds to TRBD2 (6 bases). Trimming removed 4 bases at V and 1 base at J, with 18 bases between. Germline CDR1 is LGHDT and CDR2 is YNNKEL (reference sequence). This CDR3 comprises 17 residues. CDR3: CASSPILGGYRTDTQYF. CDR3 bases: TGTGCCAGCAGCCCGATCTTGGGGGGTTACCGCACAGATACGCAGTATTTT.

The chain is built from TRBV12-3 or TRBV12-4 and TRBJ1-2; D is unresolved. Trimming pared 4 bases from V and 0 bases from J, leaving 9 bases between. The CDR3 loop spans 14 amino acids. CDR3 residues: CASSSVTPNYGYTF. DNA for the CDR3: TGTGCCAGCAGTTCAGTTACCCCTAACTATGGCTACACCTTC.

The genes are TRBV29-1 and TRBJ2-7; D possibly matches TRBD1 or TRBD2 (5 bases each). V lost 0 bases, J lost 3 bases, and 12 bases lay in between. The V gene's germline CDR1 is SQVTM and CDR2 ANQGSEA. CDR3 length: 14 amino acids. This CDR3 is CSVEDPGPNYEQYF. CDR3 bases: TGCAGCGTTGAAGACCCGGGACCAAACTACGAGCAGTACTTC.

The rearrangement links TRBV6-2 or TRBV6-3 to TRBJ2-7; perhaps TRBD1 as D (6 bases). From germline, CDR1 is MNHEY and CDR2 SVGEGT. The V gene lost 2 bases and the J gene lost 6 bases, with 11 bases spanning the gap. This CDR3 comprises 13 residues. The CDR3 region is CASSYRTGFEQYV. The CDR3 DNA reads as TGTGCCAGCAGTTACCGTACAGGGTTCGAGCAGTACGTC.

The chain is built from TRBV19 and TRBJ2-1; 11 nucleotides line up with TRBD2. The CDR3 consists of 15 residues. Germline V gene data show CDR1 as LNHDA and CDR2 as SQIVND (reference sequence). V shed 7 bases, J shed 6 bases, and the junction held 8 bases outside the gene matches. CDR3 nucleotides: TGTGCCAGTACCCTGACTAGCGGGGCCCCCAATGAGCAGTTCTTC. Translated: CASTLTSGAPNEQFF.

This clonotype was recorded a few times. The chain has TRBV12-3 or TRBV12-4 and TRBJ1-1, with D possibly being TRBD1 (5 bases). This CDR3 spans 14 amino acids. Trimming cost V 7 bases and J 0 bases, with 12 bases left between them. The CDR3 DNA reads TGTGCCAGCACCCCGGACACAGTGAACACTGAAGCTTTCTTT. This sequence encodes CASTPDTVNTEAFF.

This clonotype was seen a handful of times. The chain combines TRBV7-9 with TRBJ1-2; tentatively, D is TRBD1 (5 bases). V lost 1 base to trimming and J lost 5 bases, with 14 bases between them. Germline CDR1 SEHNR, CDR2 FQNEAQ (reference sequence). The CDR3 sequence is 15 residues long. CDR3 protein: CASSLVRGLPYGYTF. CDR3 bases: TGTGCCAGCAGCTTAGTCCGGGGGTTGCCTTATGGCTACACCTTC.

The chain links TRBV12-3 or TRBV12-4 to TRBJ1-1; D is ambiguous. Trimming removed 4 bases from V and 1 base from J, with 7 bases in between. The CDR3 spans 13 residues. The DNA for the CDR3 is TGTGCCAGCAGTTGGACTCCGAACACTGAAGCTTTCTTT. Protein sequence: CASSWTPNTEAFF.